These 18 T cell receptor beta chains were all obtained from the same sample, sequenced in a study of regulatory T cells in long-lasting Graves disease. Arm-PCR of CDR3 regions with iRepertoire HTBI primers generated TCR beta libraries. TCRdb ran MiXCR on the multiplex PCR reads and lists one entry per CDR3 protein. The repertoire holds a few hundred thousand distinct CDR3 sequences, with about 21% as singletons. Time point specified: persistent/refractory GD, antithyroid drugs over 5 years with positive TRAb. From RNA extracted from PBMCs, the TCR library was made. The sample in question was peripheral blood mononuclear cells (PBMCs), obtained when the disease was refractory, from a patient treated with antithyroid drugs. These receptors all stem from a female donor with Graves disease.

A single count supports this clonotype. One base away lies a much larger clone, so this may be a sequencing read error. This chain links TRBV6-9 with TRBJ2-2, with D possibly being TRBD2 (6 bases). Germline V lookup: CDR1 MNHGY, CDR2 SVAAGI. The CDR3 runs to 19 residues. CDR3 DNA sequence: TGTGCCAGCAGTTACCCCAATCCCAGCGGGTCACCTTACAACGGGGGGCTGTTTTTT. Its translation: CASSYPNPSGSPYNGGLFF.

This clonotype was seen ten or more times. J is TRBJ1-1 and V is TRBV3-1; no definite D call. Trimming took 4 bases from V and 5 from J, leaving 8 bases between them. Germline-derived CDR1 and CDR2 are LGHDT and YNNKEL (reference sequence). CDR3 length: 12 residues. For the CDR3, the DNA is TGTGCCAGCAGCCCTGGAGCGACTGAAGCTTTCTTT. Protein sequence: CASSPGATEAFF.

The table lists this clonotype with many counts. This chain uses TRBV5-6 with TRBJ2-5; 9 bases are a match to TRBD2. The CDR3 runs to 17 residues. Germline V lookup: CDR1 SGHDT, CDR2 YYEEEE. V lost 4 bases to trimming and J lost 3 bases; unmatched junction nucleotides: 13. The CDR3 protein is CASSRRGLAGMKETQYF. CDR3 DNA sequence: TGTGCCAGCAGCAGACGTGGGCTAGCGGGAATGAAAGAGACCCAGTACTTC.

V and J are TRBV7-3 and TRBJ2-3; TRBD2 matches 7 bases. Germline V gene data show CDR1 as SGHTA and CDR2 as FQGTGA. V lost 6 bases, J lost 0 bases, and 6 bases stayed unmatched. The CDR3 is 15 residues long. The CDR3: CASSSLAGSTDTQYF. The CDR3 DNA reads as TGTGCCAGCAGTTCCTTAGCGGGTAGCACAGATACGCAGTATTTT.

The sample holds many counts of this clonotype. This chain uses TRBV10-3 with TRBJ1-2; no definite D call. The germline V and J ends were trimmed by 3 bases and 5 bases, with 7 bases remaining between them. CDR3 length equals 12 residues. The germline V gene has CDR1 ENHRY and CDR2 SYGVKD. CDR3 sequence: CAISEDGYGYTF. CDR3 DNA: TGTGCCATCAGTGAAGACGGTTATGGCTACACCTTC.

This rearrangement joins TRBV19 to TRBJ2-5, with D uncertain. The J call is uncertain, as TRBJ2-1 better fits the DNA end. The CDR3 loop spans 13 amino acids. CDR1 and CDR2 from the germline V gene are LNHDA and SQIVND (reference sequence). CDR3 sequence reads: CATSRVGSDEQFF. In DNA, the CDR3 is TGTGCCACTTCCCGGGTAGGCAGCGATGAGCAGTTCTTC.

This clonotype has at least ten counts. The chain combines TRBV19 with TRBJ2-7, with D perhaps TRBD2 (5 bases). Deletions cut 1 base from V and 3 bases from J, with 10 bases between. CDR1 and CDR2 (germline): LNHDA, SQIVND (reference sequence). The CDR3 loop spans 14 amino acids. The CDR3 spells CASSIAGGGYEQYF. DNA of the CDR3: TGTGCCAGTAGTATAGCGGGCGGAGGCTACGAGCAGTACTTC.

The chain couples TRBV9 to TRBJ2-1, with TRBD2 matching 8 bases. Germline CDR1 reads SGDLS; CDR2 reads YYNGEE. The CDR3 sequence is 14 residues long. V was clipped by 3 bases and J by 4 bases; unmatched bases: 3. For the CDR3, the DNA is TGTGCCAGCAGCGGAAGCGGGAGTTACAATGAGCAGTTCTTC. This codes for CASSGSGSYNEQFF.

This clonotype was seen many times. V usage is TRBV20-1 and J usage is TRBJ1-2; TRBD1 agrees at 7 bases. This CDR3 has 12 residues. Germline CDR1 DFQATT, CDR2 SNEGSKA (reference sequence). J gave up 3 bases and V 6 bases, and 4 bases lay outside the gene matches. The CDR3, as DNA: TGCAGTGCCAGTGACAGGGACTATGGCTACACCTTC. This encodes CSASDRDYGYTF.

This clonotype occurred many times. The CDR3 sequence: CASSNTGETQYF. The CDR3 bases are TGTGCCAGCAGTAACACGGGAGAGACCCAGTACTTC. The genes are TRBV12-3 or TRBV12-4 and TRBJ2-5; D remains unclear. V was pared by 5 bases and J by 4 bases, with 8 bases between. The CDR3 loop spans 12 amino acids.

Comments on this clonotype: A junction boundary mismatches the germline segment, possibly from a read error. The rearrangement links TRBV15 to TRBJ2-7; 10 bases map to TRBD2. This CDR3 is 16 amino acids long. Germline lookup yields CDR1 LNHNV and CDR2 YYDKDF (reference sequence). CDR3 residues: CAASRDSGRSIYEQYF. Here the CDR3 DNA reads TGTGCCGCCAGCAGAGATAGCGGGAGGTCTATTTACGAGCAGTACTTC. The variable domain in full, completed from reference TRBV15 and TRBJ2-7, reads DAMVIQNPRYQVTQFGKPVTLSCSQTLNHNVMYWYQQKSSQAPKLLFHYYDKDFNNEADTPDNFQSRRPNTSFCFLDIRSPGLGDTAMYLCAASRDSGRSIYEQYFGPGTRLTVT.

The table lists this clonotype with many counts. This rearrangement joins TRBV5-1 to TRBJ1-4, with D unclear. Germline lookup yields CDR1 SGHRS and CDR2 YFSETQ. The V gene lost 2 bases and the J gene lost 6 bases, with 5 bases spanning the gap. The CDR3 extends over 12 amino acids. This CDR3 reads CASSLDDEKLFF. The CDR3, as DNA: TGCGCCAGCAGCTTAGACGATGAAAAACTGTTTTTT.

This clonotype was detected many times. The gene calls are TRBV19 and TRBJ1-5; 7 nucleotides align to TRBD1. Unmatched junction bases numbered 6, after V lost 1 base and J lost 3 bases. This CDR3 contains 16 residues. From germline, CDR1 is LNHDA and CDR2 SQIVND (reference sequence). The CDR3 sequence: CASSIGRDRDNQPQHF. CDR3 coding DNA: TGTGCCAGTAGTATAGGAAGAGACAGGGACAATCAGCCCCAGCATTTT. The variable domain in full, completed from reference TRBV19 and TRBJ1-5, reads DGGITQSPKYLFRKEGQNVTLSCEQNLNHDAMYWYRQDPGQGLRLIYYSQIVNDFQKGDIAEGYSVSREKKESFPLTVTSAQKNPTAFYLCASSIGRDRDNQPQHFGDGTRLSIL.

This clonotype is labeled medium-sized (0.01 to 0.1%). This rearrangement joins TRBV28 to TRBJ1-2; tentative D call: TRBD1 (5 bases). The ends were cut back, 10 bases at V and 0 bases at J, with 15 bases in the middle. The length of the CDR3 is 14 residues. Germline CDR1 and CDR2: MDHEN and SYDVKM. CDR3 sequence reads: CATERDSANYGYTF. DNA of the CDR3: TGTGCCACCGAAAGGGACTCAGCTAACTATGGCTACACCTTC.

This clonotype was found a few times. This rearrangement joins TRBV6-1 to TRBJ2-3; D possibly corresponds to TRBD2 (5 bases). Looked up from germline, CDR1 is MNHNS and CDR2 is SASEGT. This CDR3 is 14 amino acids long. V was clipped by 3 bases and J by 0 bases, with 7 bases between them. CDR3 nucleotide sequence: TGTGCCAGCAGTGACGGAGGCAGCACAGATACGCAGTATTTT. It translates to CASSDGGSTDTQYF.

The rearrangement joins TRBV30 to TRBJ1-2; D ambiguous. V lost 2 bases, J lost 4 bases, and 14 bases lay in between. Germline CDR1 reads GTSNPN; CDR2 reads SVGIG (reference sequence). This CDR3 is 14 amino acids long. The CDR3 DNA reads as TGTGCCTGGAGTCTCAGCGTCCGGGGCTATGGCTACACCTTC. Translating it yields CAWSLSVRGYGYTF.

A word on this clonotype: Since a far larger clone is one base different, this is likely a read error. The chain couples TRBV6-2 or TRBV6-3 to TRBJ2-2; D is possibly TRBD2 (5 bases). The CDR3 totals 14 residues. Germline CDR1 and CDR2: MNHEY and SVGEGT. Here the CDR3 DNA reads TGTGCCAGCAGTTACCTACACAACACCGGGGATCTGTTTTTT. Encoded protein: CASSYLHNTGDLFF.

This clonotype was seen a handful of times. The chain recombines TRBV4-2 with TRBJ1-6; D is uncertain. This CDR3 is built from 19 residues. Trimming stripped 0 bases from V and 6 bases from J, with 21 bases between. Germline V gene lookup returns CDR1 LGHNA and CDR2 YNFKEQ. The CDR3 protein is CASSQDPTVTGRGNSPLHF. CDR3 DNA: TGTGCCAGCAGCCAAGATCCTACGGTAACGGGTCGTGGTAATTCACCCCTCCACTTT.